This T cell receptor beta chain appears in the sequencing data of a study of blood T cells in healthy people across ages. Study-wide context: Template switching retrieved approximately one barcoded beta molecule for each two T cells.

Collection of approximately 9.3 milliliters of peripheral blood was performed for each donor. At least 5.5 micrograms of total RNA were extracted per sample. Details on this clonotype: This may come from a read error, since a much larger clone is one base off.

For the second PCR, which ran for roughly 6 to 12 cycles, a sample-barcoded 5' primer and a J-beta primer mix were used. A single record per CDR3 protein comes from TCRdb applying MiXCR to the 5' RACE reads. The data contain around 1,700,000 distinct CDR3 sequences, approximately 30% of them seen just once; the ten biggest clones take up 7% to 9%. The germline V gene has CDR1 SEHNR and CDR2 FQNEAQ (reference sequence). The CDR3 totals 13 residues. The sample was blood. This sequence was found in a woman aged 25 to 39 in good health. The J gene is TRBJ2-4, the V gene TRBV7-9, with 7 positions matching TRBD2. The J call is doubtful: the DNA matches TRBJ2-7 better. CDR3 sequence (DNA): TGTGCCAGCAGCTCGGGACTAAGTAACGAGCAGTACTTC. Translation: CASSSGLSNEQYF.